The 22 T cell receptor beta chains in this list originate from one sample, sequenced in a study of cytomegalovirus exposure and HLA in healthy donors. Primers included in the PCR were 60 Vbeta and 13 Jbeta primers. TCRdb keeps only in-frame clones here, not all; method: immunoSEQ multiplex PCR. The sample contains roughly 160,000 clones, roughly four fifths of which appear only once. Sequencing used PBMCs. The origin of the receptors is a female donor in good health and CMV-seronegative.

The sample holds one count of this clone. The chain joins TRBV29-1 to TRBJ2-1; 7 bases line up with TRBD1. The J segment lost 7 bases and the V segment lost 3 bases, leaving 3 bases of the junction unmatched. Looked up from germline, CDR1 is SQVTM and CDR2 is ANQGSEA. This CDR3 contains 12 residues. The CDR3 protein is CSVEAGGNEQFF. CDR3 bases: TGCAGCGTTGAGGCAGGGGGAAATGAGCAGTTCTTC.

The chain combines TRBV5-1 with TRBJ2-3, with a weak D call TRBD2 (7 bases). Germline V gives CDR1 SGHRS, CDR2 YFSETQ. The CDR3 runs to 14 residues. The V gene lost 0 bases and the J gene lost 6 bases, with 11 bases spanning the gap. The CDR3 DNA sequence: TGCGCCAGCAGCTTGGAGGGGAGGGGGGATACGCAGTATTTT. Its translation is CASSLEGRGDTQYF.

The chain combines TRBV21-1 with TRBJ1-2; the listed D gene, TRBD1, was not tested against the DNA. TRBV21-1 is shown as a pseudogene. The CDR3 is 16 amino acids. For the CDR3, the DNA is TGTGCCAGCAGTCTAAGGGGTCCGGACAGAAACTATGGCTACACCTTC. Translation: CASSLRGPDRNYGYTF.

This rearrangement joins TRBV5-1 to TRBJ2-5; 10 bases are a match to TRBD2. The V segment lost 1 base and the J segment 1 base; nucleotides outside the gene matches: 7. This CDR3 spans 17 amino acids. Per the germline V gene, CDR1 is SGHRS and CDR2 is YFSETQ. The CDR3 DNA is TGCGCCAGCAGCTTGAAGTGGACTAGCGGACCCCAAGAGACCCAGTACTTC. Encoded protein: CASSLKWTSGPQETQYF.

This sequence joins TRBV23-1 and TRBJ1-1; a weak D match, TRBD1 (5 bases). TRBV23-1 is an ORF for which the function is uncertain. Trimming took 8 bases from V and 0 from J, leaving 13 bases between them. CDR3 size: 14 residues. The DNA of the CDR3 is TGCGCCAGCGGGGGGGTTACAGTGAACACTGAAGCTTTCTTT. Protein product: CASGGVTVNTEAFF.

This clone came up once. V gene TRBV29-1 combines with J gene TRBJ2-7; D gene ambiguous. The CDR3 length is 12 residues. Germline V lookup: CDR1 SQVTM, CDR2 ANQGSEA. With 4 bases removed from V and 7 bases from J, the gap between germline ends came to 14 bases. Here the CDR3 reads CSVVLVTREQYF. The CDR3 DNA sequence: TGCAGCGTTGTTCTCGTAACGAGGGAGCAGTACTTC.

This clone was found a few times. The J gene is TRBJ1-2, the V gene TRBV28; D may be TRBD1 (5 bases). Per the germline V gene, CDR1 is MDHEN and CDR2 is SYDVKM. V lost 6 bases and J 4 bases, leaving 21 bases between the germline ends. The CDR3 contains 16 residues. The CDR3 sequence: CASSPGGVRIFYGYTF. The CDR3 bases are TGTGCCAGCAGCCCTGGAGGGGTCCGAATCTTCTATGGCTACACCTTC.

The V and J genes are TRBV5-1 and TRBJ1-6; D not certain. The length of the CDR3 is 13 residues. V lost 4 bases to trimming and J lost 8 bases, with 10 bases between them. Per the germline V gene, CDR1 is SGHRS and CDR2 is YFSETQ. This CDR3 reads CASSREVDSPLHF. In nucleotides, the CDR3 is TGCGCCAGCAGCCGGGAGGTAGATTCACCCCTCCACTTT.

This clone came up once. V usage is TRBV5-1 and J usage is TRBJ2-1; 7 bases are shared with TRBD2. The ends lost 5 bases at V and 5 bases at J; junction bases unmatched: 10. This CDR3 has 15 residues. The germline V gene encodes CDR1 SGHRS and CDR2 YFSETQ. The CDR3 protein is CASRGTTNADNEQFF. CDR3 coding DNA: TGCGCCAGCAGGGGGACTACTAATGCTGACAATGAGCAGTTCTTC.

The genes are TRBV6-1 and TRBJ1-2; D perhaps matches TRBD1 (6 bases). V lost 5 bases to trimming and J lost 2 bases, with 12 bases between them. The CDR3 contains 14 residues. The germline V gene has CDR1 MNHNS and CDR2 SASEGT. This CDR3 reads CASSLRTENYGYTF. CDR3 DNA sequence: TGTGCCAGCAGTCTCCGGACAGAAAACTATGGCTACACCTTC.

V gene TRBV2 combines with J gene TRBJ1-5, with D tentatively TRBD1 (5 bases). Trimming shortened V by 6 bases and J by 5 bases, and 11 bases separated the two germline ends. The CDR3 totals 13 residues. Germline loops: CDR1 SNHLY, CDR2 FYNNEI. The CDR3 reads CASSRDLHQPQHF. The CDR3 nucleotides read TGTGCCAGCAGCCGGGACTTACATCAGCCCCAGCATTTT.

The V call is TRBV6-6, the J call TRBJ2-3; D possibly corresponds to TRBD1 (6 bases). The CDR3 spans 14 residues. With 4 bases removed from V and 0 bases from J, the gap between germline ends came to 8 bases. Germline CDR1 MNHNY, CDR2 SVGAGI (reference sequence). CDR3 loop: CASSFGQSTDTQYF. The DNA for the CDR3 is TGTGCCAGCAGTTTTGGACAGAGCACAGATACGCAGTATTTT.

The V and J genes are TRBV6-5 and TRBJ1-3; D uncertain. Germline CDR1 and CDR2: MNHEY and SVGAGI. The V end was cut by 6 bases, the J end by 0 bases, with 12 bases between. This CDR3 region has 15 residues. The CDR3 nucleotides are TGTGCCAGCAGCCCTCAACGGAGCTCTGGAAACACCATATATTTT. This codes for CASSPQRSSGNTIYF.

The chain uses TRBV11-2 and TRBJ2-3; TRBD2 is a possible D gene (6 bases). Germline V gene data show CDR1 as SGHAT and CDR2 as FQNNGV. The germline V and J ends were trimmed by 6 bases and 0 bases, with 13 bases remaining between them. The CDR3 has 15 residues. The CDR3 nucleotides read TGTGCCAGCAGGTCCCGGGGGACTAGCACAGATACGCAGTATTTT. This sequence encodes CASRSRGTSTDTQYF.

The chain employs TRBV6-5 and TRBJ2-5, with 8 bases lining up with TRBD1. Germline CDR1 is MNHEY and CDR2 is SVGAGI. There are 14 residues in the CDR3. Losses at the gene ends were 0 bases for V and 11 bases for J; bases not matched to a gene: 8. The CDR3 DNA reads as TGTGCCAGCAGTTACTCGATCAGGGGGCGAGAGCAGTACTTC. Translation: CASSYSIRGREQYF.

The chain joins TRBV2 to TRBJ2-1, with 15 bases aligning to TRBD2. Germline CDR1 is SNHLY and CDR2 is FYNNEI. V trimming: 8 bases; J trimming: 10 bases; junction bases outside the gene matches: 15. There are 17 residues in the CDR3. The CDR3 DNA reads as TGTGCCAGCTCCCTGAGGGGACTAGCGGGAGGACAAGGGGAGCAGTTCTTC. The encoded protein is CASSLRGLAGGQGEQFF.

This clone showed up just a few times. The rearrangement uses TRBV28 and TRBJ2-3, with 12 bases matching TRBD2. Trimming removed 4 bases from V and 4 bases from J; junction bases left unmatched: 6. The V gene's germline CDR1 is MDHEN and CDR2 SYDVKM. This CDR3 has 16 residues. CDR3 in amino acids: CASSSWTSGTADTQYF. The CDR3 DNA reads as TGTGCCAGCAGTTCGTGGACTAGCGGGACGGCAGATACGCAGTATTTT.

This chain joins TRBV9 and TRBJ2-3; TRBD2 matches at 10 bases. Germline V gene lookup returns CDR1 SGDLS and CDR2 YYNGEE. The CDR3 is made up of 20 amino acids. The V gene end was trimmed by 4 bases and the J gene end by 4 bases; junction bases not matched to a gene: 21. CDR3 sequence: CASSPTSRLAGVVRPDTQYF. CDR3 nucleotides: TGTGCCAGCAGCCCGACCTCCCGGCTAGCGGGAGTCGTTCGCCCAGATACGCAGTATTTT.

Note on this clone: One end of the junction does not line up with germline, which may come from a read error. The chain employs TRBV18 and TRBJ1-1; D is ambiguous. Germline V lookup: CDR1 KGHSH, CDR2 LQKENI. This CDR3 is 12 amino acids long. For the CDR3, the DNA is TGTGCCTGCTCACAGAGGAACACTGAAGCTTTCTTT. Translation: CACSQRNTEAFF.

This clone has more than one count but fewer than ten. J is TRBJ1-2 and V is TRBV4-1; D is ambiguous. The germline V gene encodes CDR1 MGHRA and CDR2 YSYEKL. V lost 2 bases and J lost 7, with 14 bases in between. There are 14 residues in the CDR3. CDR3 nucleotides: TGCGCCAGCAGCCAACAATGGGGAGAGGGTGGCTACACCTTC. Translation: CASSQQWGEGGYTF.

The chain employs TRBV6-5 and TRBJ2-7; D possibly corresponds to TRBD1 (5 bases). Germline CDR1 MNHEY, CDR2 SVGAGI. Trimming removed 6 bases from V and 6 bases from J, with 12 bases in between. This CDR3 comprises 12 residues. The CDR3 sequence: CASSQGRGEQYF. For the CDR3, the DNA is TGTGCCAGCAGCCAGGGCCGCGGCGAGCAGTACTTC.

The chain is built from TRBV7-2 and TRBJ2-1; D is perhaps TRBD2 (5 bases). The CDR3 loop spans 11 amino acids. With 6 bases removed from V and 10 bases from J, the gap between germline ends came to 10 bases. Germline V gene sequence: CDR1 SGHTA, CDR2 FQGNSA. The DNA of the CDR3 is TGTGCCAGCAGGGCGAGGGAGGAGCAGTTCTTC. Its translation: CASRAREEQFF.